These 19 T cell receptor beta chains were all obtained from the same sample, sequenced in a study of T cell responses to AZD1222 COVID-19 vaccine. Profiling relied on immunoSEQ multiplex PCR, and the TCRdb table lists in-frame clones only, not all of them. The sample lists around 67,000 clones, 83% occurring once. The sequencing here drew on peripheral blood, taken 28 days after the second AZD1222 dose. Every receptor here comes from an adult who received the AZD1222 COVID-19 vaccine.

The chain combines TRBV9 with TRBJ1-4; D call uncertain. Germline V CDR1 and CDR2: SGDLS, YYNGEE. CDR3 length: 15 amino acids. V was shortened by 4 bases and J by 8 bases, with 18 bases between the two germline ends. This chain's CDR3 is CASSLRQDKGEKLFF. The CDR3 coding sequence is TGTGCCAGCAGCCTCCGGCAGGATAAGGGAGAAAAACTGTTTTTT.

This clone was detected only once. The V and J genes are TRBV7-2 and TRBJ2-7, with 7 nucleotides matching TRBD1. CDR3 length equals 14 residues. The V gene end was trimmed by 3 bases and the J gene end by 1 base; junction bases not matched to a gene: 3. Germline CDR1 is SGHTA and CDR2 is FQGNSA. The CDR3 DNA reads TGTGCCAGCAGCTTTAGACAGGGTTCCTACGAGCAGTACTTC. It codes for CASSFRQGSYEQYF.

The chain links TRBV19 to TRBJ2-2, with D perhaps matching TRBD1 or TRBD2 (6 bases each). The germline V gene encodes CDR1 LNHDA and CDR2 SQIVND (reference sequence). The V and J ends lost 3 bases and 6 bases respectively, with 8 bases between them. The CDR3 runs 13 residues. The DNA of the CDR3 is TGTGCCAGTAGTATGGGGGGCGCCGGGGAGCTGTTTTTT. Amino acids: CASSMGGAGELFF.

The CDR3 DNA reads as TGTGCCAGCAGTTACGGGCTAGGCTACGAGCAGTACTTC. This encodes CASSYGLGYEQYF. The chain is built from TRBV6-5 and TRBJ2-7; D uncertain. V lost 2 bases to trimming and J lost 3 bases, with 8 bases between them. The CDR3 contains 13 residues. CDR1 is MNHEY and CDR2 is SVGAGI in the germline V gene.

The rearrangement joins TRBV28 to TRBJ2-1, with 12 bases fitting TRBD2. The CDR3 is 17 amino acids. Germline V lookup: CDR1 MDHEN, CDR2 SYDVKM. V gave up 3 bases and J gave up 6 bases; unmatched junction bases: 9. The CDR3 DNA is TGTGCCAGCAGTTTGATAGGACTAGCGGGGAACTTCAATGAGCAGTTCTTC. This translates into CASSLIGLAGNFNEQFF.

The chain employs TRBV27 and TRBJ2-7; TRBD1 agrees at 10 bases. Germline values: CDR1 MNHEY, CDR2 SMNVEV (reference sequence). Trimming cost V 6 bases and J 2 bases; bases outside gene matches: 4. The CDR3 runs to 14 residues. The CDR3 DNA reads as TGTGCCAGCAGCCTAGGGACAGGGGCCTACGAGCAGTACTTC. Amino acid sequence: CASSLGTGAYEQYF.

The chain recombines TRBV27 with TRBJ1-5; no firm D call. This CDR3 has 15 amino acids. Germline values: CDR1 MNHEY, CDR2 SMNVEV (reference sequence). Trimming removed 4 bases at V and 2 bases at J, with 12 bases between. The DNA for the CDR3 is TGTGCCAGCAGTTCCAGGCCGCTGGGCAATCAGCCCCAGCATTTT. This translates into CASSSRPLGNQPQHF.

The chain links TRBV7-9 to TRBJ1-3; D is uncertain. Trimming left V 5 bases short and J 2 bases short, with 13 bases between. Germline V gene sequence: CDR1 SEHNR, CDR2 FQNEAQ (reference sequence). The CDR3 has 15 residues. The CDR3 DNA sequence: TGTGCCAGCAGCGTTTTGGGAGAAGCTGGAAACACCATATATTTT. The encoded protein is CASSVLGEAGNTIYF.

This clone occurred once. This chain links TRBV29-1 with TRBJ1-1; D might be TRBD1 (6 bases). V lost 4 bases and J lost 10, with 13 bases in between. The CDR3 has 11 amino acids. Per the germline V gene, CDR1 is SQVTM and CDR2 is ANQGSEA. The CDR3 DNA is TGCAGCGTTGGAGGGGGTGGTTCAGCTTTCTTT. Residues: CSVGGGGSAFF.

As to this clone: One end of the junction does not line up with germline, which may come from a read error. The chain couples TRBV30 to TRBJ1-1; 8 nucleotides line up with TRBD1. The CDR3 totals 11 residues. From germline, CDR1 is GTSNPN and CDR2 SVGIG (reference sequence). CDR3: CLGQENTEAFF. As DNA, the CDR3 is TGCCTGGGACAGGAGAACACTGAAGCTTTCTTT.

J is TRBJ1-1 and V is TRBV9, with D possibly being TRBD1 (5 bases). Germline assignment: CDR1 SGDLS and CDR2 YYNGEE. The ends were cut back, 3 bases at V and 2 bases at J, with 14 bases in the middle. This CDR3 is 15 amino acids long. The CDR3 DNA follows: TGTGCCAGCAGCGCCCTCAGGGTCCCTAACACTGAAGCTTTCTTT. Its protein product is CASSALRVPNTEAFF.

The chain uses TRBV28 and TRBJ1-5; D remains ambiguous. The CDR3 totals 14 residues. Trimming shortened V by 7 bases and J by 3 bases, and 13 bases separated the two germline ends. CDR1 is MDHEN, CDR2 SYDVKM, per germline. The CDR3 is CASTAISHNQPQHF. The CDR3 DNA follows: TGTGCCAGCACCGCGATTTCCCACAATCAGCCCCAGCATTTT. The full variable domain, with the rest looked up from reference TRBV28 and TRBJ1-5, is DVKVTQSSRYLVKRTGEKVFLECVQDMDHENMFWYRQDPGLGLRLIYFSYDVKMKEKGDIPEGYSVSREKKERFSLILESASTNQTSMYLCASTAISHNQPQHFGDGTRLSIL.

This clone has only a few counts. The gene calls are TRBV4-2 and TRBJ2-7; the D gene is possibly TRBD1 (6 bases). CDR3 length: 13 residues. Germline V gives CDR1 LGHNA, CDR2 YNFKEQ. V lost 0 bases and J lost 7, with 10 bases in between. Here the CDR3 reads CASSQEGAREQYF. For the CDR3, the DNA is TGTGCCAGCAGCCAAGAGGGGGCTAGGGAGCAGTACTTC.

The chain is built from TRBV16 and TRBJ2-7; D is unclear. CDR3 length: 13 amino acids. The V gene's germline CDR1 is KGHSY and CDR2 FQNENV. Between the trimmed V and J ends, which lost 0 bases and 0 bases, there was a span of 3 bases. CDR3 loop: CASSQSGSYEQYF. The CDR3 DNA reads TGTGCCAGCAGCCAATCAGGCTCCTACGAGCAGTACTTC.

This rearrangement joins TRBV5-1 to TRBJ2-2; the D gene is possibly TRBD2 (6 bases). Trimming left V 5 bases short and J 6 bases short, with 35 bases between. This CDR3 has 21 amino acids. Germline lookup yields CDR1 SGHRS and CDR2 YFSETQ. This chain's CDR3 is CASRFPQGGSSGSPGPGELFF. CDR3 DNA sequence: TGCGCCAGCAGATTCCCCCAGGGCGGATCAAGCGGGTCCCCCGGCCCCGGGGAGCTGTTTTTT.

The rearrangement links TRBV3-1 (or the pseudogene TRBV3-2) to TRBJ2-2; 8 positions agree with TRBD2. The V gene end was trimmed by 8 bases and the J gene end by 4 bases; junction bases not matched to a gene: 6. This CDR3 comprises 14 residues. Germline CDR1 is LGHDT and CDR2 is YNNKEL (reference sequence). This CDR3 is CASLRGGFTGELFF. CDR3 DNA: TGTGCCAGCCTACGGGGGGGCTTCACCGGGGAGCTGTTTTTT.

The rearrangement links TRBV19 to TRBJ1-1; 7 nucleotides line up with TRBD1. V trimming: 1 base; J trimming: 0 bases; junction bases outside the gene matches: 11. Per germline, CDR1 LNHDA and CDR2 SQIVND (reference sequence). The CDR3 loop spans 18 amino acids. The CDR3 reads CASSIGGGGGPLNTEAFF. As DNA, the CDR3 is TGTGCCAGTAGTATAGGGGGAGGGGGCGGCCCTTTGAACACTGAAGCTTTCTTT.

With regard to this clone: One end of the junction varies from germline; a read error may be responsible. This rearrangement joins TRBV19 to TRBJ1-2, with a possible D match to TRBD1 (5 bases). Germline CDR1 LNHDA, CDR2 SQIVND (reference sequence). The CDR3 covers 13 residues. The CDR3 is CASSPSRDYGYTF. The CDR3 nucleotides read TGTGCCAGTAGTCCCAGCCGGGACTACGGCTACACCTTC.

This chain uses TRBV7-4 with TRBJ2-7, with D perhaps matching TRBD1 (5 bases). The ends were cut back, 3 bases at V and 3 bases at J, with 9 bases in the middle. This CDR3 contains 13 residues. In germline, CDR1 is SGHVT, CDR2 SQSDAQ. The CDR3 bases are TGTGCCAGCAGCTTCCCAGGGCACTACGAGCAGTACTTC. Protein product: CASSFPGHYEQYF. The full variable domain, rest sourced from reference TRBV7-4 and TRBJ2-7, is GAGVSQSPRYKVAKRGRDVALRCDSISGHVTLYWYRQTLGQGSEVLTYSQSDAQRDKSGRPSGRFSAERPERSVSTLKIQRTEQGDSAVYLCASSFPGHYEQYFGPGTRLTVT.